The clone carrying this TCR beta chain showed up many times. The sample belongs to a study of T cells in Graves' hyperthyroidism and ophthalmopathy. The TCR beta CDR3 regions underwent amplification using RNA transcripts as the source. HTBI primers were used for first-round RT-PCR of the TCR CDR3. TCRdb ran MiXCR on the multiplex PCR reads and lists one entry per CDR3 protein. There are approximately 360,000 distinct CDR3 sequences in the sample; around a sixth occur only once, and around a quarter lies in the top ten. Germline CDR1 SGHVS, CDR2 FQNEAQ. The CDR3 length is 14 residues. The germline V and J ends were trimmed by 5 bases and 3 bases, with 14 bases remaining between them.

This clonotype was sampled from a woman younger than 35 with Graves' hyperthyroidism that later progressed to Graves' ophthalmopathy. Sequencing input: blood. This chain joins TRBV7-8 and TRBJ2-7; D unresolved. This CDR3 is CASSQILDGYEQYF. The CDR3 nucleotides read TGTGCCAGCAGCCAAATACTGGACGGCTACGAGCAGTACTTC.